This T cell receptor beta chain originates from a study of cytomegalovirus exposure and HLA in healthy donors. CDR3 length equals 15 residues. Trimming at V came to 0 bases and at J to 1 base, leaving 2 bases not matched to a gene. In germline, CDR1 is SGHNT, CDR2 YYREEE (reference sequence). 13 Jbeta primers and 60 Vbeta primers were used for the PCR. Measured with immunoSEQ multiplex PCR; TCRdb has only the in-frame clones, and not every one. The sample carries 150,000 or so clones, approximately 79% recorded once. The receptor's source is a man aged 18 to 30 in good health and CMV-seropositive. The chain links TRBV5-4 to TRBJ2-3; 7 nucleotides match TRBD2. Specimen: PBMCs. The CDR3 sequence: CASSLDGGGTDTQYF. The CDR3 DNA sequence: TGTGCCAGCAGCTTGGATGGGGGGGGCACAGATACGCAGTATTTT.